This T cell receptor beta chain stems from a study of cytomegalovirus exposure and HLA in healthy donors. Findings of the study overall: Apart from CMV serostatus, no immune exposure information was available. In vitro, a few CMV-associated chains proved specific for CMV antigens. Donors were assumed by presence/absence analyses to have roughly uniform sequencing depth. Previous analysis showed most TCR beta V segments were productive about 90% or about 30% of the time.

PCR used 60 Vbeta primers and 13 Jbeta primers. TCRdb keeps only in-frame clones here, not all; method: immunoSEQ multiplex PCR. Here the sample spans 150,000 or so clones, 65% to 80% being singletons. Of note for this clone: Antigen unknown.

The sequence was obtained from a woman aged 45-59 years in good health and CMV-seropositive. What was sequenced was PBMCs.

CDR3 amino acids: CASRRNEQFF. The DNA of the CDR3 is TGTGCCAGCAGACGGAATGAGCAGTTCTTC. The gene calls are TRBV28 and TRBJ2-1; D not resolved. The ends were cut back, 6 bases at V and 7 bases at J, with 4 bases in the middle. The CDR3 length is 10 residues. Germline lookup yields CDR1 MDHEN and CDR2 SYDVKM.